The sequence of this T cell receptor beta chain was determined in a study of T cell responses to AZD1222 COVID-19 vaccine. The V end lost 0 bases, the J end lost 4 bases, and 4 bases lay between the germline ends. The CDR3 contains 12 residues. Germline V gene lookup returns CDR1 SGHNT and CDR2 YYREEE (reference sequence). This table comes from immunoSEQ multiplex PCR, and its TCRdb copy is limited to in-frame clones, with some not included. The data show some 120,000 clones, 90% seen once. Concerning this clone itself: Its target is not known.

Whole-study results and caveats: Per reports, nearly half of all spike-specific TCRs target regions that are unmutated in variants. Spike-specific TCR breadth and depth rose after two AZD1222 doses. CD4 TCRs covered the whole spike, strongest at regions 160-218 and 743-854. Clonal diversity may have been underestimated, and the donors were mostly white British, with more females than males.

The TCR sequence derives from an adult in good health. Source: peripheral blood, taken on day 0 of AZD1222 vaccination. The chain recombines TRBV5-4 with TRBJ1-2; D not certain. This chain's CDR3 is CASSLDGYGYTF. The CDR3 nucleotides are TGTGCCAGCAGCTTGGACGGCTATGGCTACACCTTC.